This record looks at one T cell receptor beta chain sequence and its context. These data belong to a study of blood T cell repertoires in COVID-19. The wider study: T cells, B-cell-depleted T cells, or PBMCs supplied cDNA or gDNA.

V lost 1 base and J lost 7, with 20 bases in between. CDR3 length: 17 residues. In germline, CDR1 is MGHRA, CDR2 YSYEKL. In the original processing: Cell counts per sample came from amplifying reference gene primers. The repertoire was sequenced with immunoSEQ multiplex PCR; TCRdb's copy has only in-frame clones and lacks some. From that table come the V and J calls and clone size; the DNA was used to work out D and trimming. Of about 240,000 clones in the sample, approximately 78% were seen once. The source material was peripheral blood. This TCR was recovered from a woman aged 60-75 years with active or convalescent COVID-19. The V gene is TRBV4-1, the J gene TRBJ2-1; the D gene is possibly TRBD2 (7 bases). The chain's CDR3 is CASSQGGGGGYSNEQFF. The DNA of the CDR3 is TGCGCCAGCAGCCAAGGTGGGGGCGGGGGCTACTCGAATGAGCAGTTCTTC.